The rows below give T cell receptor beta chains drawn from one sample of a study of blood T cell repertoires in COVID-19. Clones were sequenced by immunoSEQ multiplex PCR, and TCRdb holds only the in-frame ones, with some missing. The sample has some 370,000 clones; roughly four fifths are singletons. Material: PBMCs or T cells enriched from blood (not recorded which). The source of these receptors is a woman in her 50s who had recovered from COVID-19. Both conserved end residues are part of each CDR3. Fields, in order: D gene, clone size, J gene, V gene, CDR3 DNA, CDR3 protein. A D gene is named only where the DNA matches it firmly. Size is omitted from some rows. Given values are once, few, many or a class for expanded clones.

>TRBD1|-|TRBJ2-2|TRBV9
TGTGCCTCCAGGACAGGATGGGGCACCGGGGAGCTGTTTTTT
CASRTGWGTGELFF
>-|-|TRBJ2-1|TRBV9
TGTGCCAGCAGCGCCACCGGGTACAATGAGCAGTTCTTC
CASSATGYNEQFF
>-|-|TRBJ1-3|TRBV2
TGTGCCAGCAAATCCAGCGGGTACTCTGGAAACACCATATATTTT
CASKSSGYSGNTIYF
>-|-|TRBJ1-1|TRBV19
TGTGCCAGTAGTATTACAGGCTCGTACACTGAAGCTTTCTTT
CASSITGSYTEAFF
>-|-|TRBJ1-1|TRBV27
TGTGCCAGCAGTTTCGCCGCAGGGGCGGCCACTGAAGCTTTCTTT
CASSFAAGAATEAFF
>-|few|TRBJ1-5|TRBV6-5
TGTGCCAGCAGGGAGGGCAGCAACAATCAGCCCCAGCATTTT
CASREGSNNQPQHF
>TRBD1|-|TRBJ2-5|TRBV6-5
TGTGCCAGCAGTAACGACAGGGAAGAGACCCAGTACTTC
CASSNDREETQYF
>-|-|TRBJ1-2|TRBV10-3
TGTGCCATCAGCCCGGACAGAAACTATGGCTACACCTTC
CAISPDRNYGYTF
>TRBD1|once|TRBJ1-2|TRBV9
TGTGCCAGCAGCGTAACAGGGGTCAACTATGGCTACACCTTC
CASSVTGVNYGYTF
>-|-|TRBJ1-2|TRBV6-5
TGTGCCAGCAGTTTATACTCAAGGGACACCTCCTATGGCTACACCTTC
CASSLYSRDTSYGYTF
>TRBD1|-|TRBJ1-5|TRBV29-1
TGCAGCGTTGGGGAGGGGACAGGGAGCAATCAGCCCCAGCATTTT
CSVGEGTGSNQPQHF
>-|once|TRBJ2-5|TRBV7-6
TGTGCCAGCAGCTTGGGACCGACAGGAGAGGAGACCCAGTACTTC
CASSLGPTGEETQYF
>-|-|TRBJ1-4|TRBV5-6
TGTGCCAGCAGCTTGATCGGGGTGATAGGTGAAAAACTGTTTTTT
CASSLIGVIGEKLFF
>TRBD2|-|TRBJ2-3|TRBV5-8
TGTGCCAGCAGCTTTTATCTTGGTACGGGGGGACCTAACACAGATACGCAGTATTTT
CASSFYLGTGGPNTDTQYF
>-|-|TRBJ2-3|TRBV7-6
TGTGCCAGCAGCCCAGGGACTTACACAGATACGCAGTATTTT
CASSPGTYTDTQYF
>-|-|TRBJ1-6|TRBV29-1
TGCAGCGTCGCGGACACTAATAATTCACCCCTCCACTTT
CSVADTNNSPLHF
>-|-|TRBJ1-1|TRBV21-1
TGTGCCAGCAGCAAAGGATCGGGCACTGAAGCTTTCTTT
CASSKGSGTEAFF
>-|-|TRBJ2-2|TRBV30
TGTGCCTGCCGGGGGTTAGCGAGCACCGGGGAGCTGTTTTTT
CACRGLASTGELFF
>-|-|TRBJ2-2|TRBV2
TGTGCCAGCAGTGAACCCCCAGCGAACACCGGGGAGCTGTTTTTT
CASSEPPANTGELFF
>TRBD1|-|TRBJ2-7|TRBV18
TGTGCCAGCTCACCCCCGCGGGACAGGCCCTACGAGCAGTACTTC
CASSPPRDRPYEQYF